A selection of T cell receptor beta chains follows, all from one sample in a study of Graves' ophthalmopathy and Graves' hyperthyroidism. TCRdb reprocessed the multiplex PCR reads with MiXCR, giving one entry per CDR3 protein. In the table there are roughly 1.1 million distinct CDR3 sequences, 35% to 40% of which are singletons. The sample taken for sequencing was peripheral blood or thyroid tissue (not recorded which). The receptors stem from an adult man with Graves' hyperthyroidism. Both conserved end residues are part of each CDR3. Fields, in order: CDR3 length, V gene, D gene, J gene, clone size, CDR3 DNA, CDR3 protein. The D gene is left open where the match is weak. Clone size appears in some rows only: once, few, many, or a class for an expanded clone.

12	TRBV29-1	TRBD1	TRBJ1-5	.	TGCAGCGCCAAGGGGACAGAATCCTACGAGCATTTT	CSAKGTESYEHF
14	TRBV5-4	.	TRBJ1-2	many	TGTGCCAGCAGCAATTCCCGAGATGGCTATGGCTACACCTTC	CASSNSRDGYGYTF
13	TRBV20-1	.	TRBJ1-5	.	TGCAGTGCTAGAGTTGGGTTGCCTCAGCCCCAGCATTTT	CSARVGLPQPQHF
14	TRBV2	.	TRBJ1-5	.	TGTGCCAGCAGTGAAGACGATGGCAATCAGTCCCAGCATTTT	CASSEDDGNQSQHF
14	TRBV7-2	.	TRBJ2-7	.	TGTGCCGAGCAGCCCAGCAGTATCGGCTACGAGCAGTACTTC	CAEQPSSIGYEQYF
15	TRBV7-9	TRBD1	TRBJ1-2	.	TGTGCCAGCAGCTTTGGGACAGGGGGCTTACGTGGCTACACCTTC	CASSFGTGGLRGYTF
13	TRBV11-2	.	TRBJ1-6	.	TGTGCCAGCAGGGGGGGGCCTAATTCACCCCTCCACTTT	CASRGGPNSPLHF
14	TRBV7-9	.	TRBJ1-2	.	TGTGCCAGCAGTTGGGGAATGGGGGCTAGAGGCTACACCTTC	CASSWGMGARGYTF
16	TRBV25-1	.	TRBJ2-7	.	TGTGCCAGCAGCCAACTATCCCTTCAACAGGGTTTCGAGCAGTACTTC	CASSQLSLQQGFEQYF
14	TRBV5-1	.	TRBJ1-1	many	TGCGCCAGCAGCCCCTACAGAGCGGACACTGAAGCTTTCTTT	CASSPYRADTEAFF
14	TRBV2	.	TRBJ1-2	.	TGTGCCAGCATCGGGGGCGGAGGGAGTGGTGGCTACACCTTC	CASIGGGGSGGYTF
16	TRBV7-9	.	TRBJ2-2	.	TGTGCCAGCAGCCAAACCAATACCGGACAAACCGGGGAGCTGTTTTTT	CASSQTNTGQTGELFF
17	TRBV6-5	.	TRBJ2-6	.	TGTGCCAGCAGTTATCGAGGCTTGGACGGGTTGGCCAACGTCCTGACTTTC	CASSYRGLDGLANVLTF
16	TRBV5-1	TRBD1	TRBJ2-7	.	TGCGCCAGCAGCCCTACTGGGACAGGGCTAATCTACGAGCAGTACTTC	CASSPTGTGLIYEQYF
15	TRBV11-2	TRBD1	TRBJ1-1	few	TGTGCCAGCAGCTACCGGACAGGTTCGGGCACTGAAGCTTTCTTT	CASSYRTGSGTEAFF
17	TRBV5-6	TRBD1	TRBJ1-4	few	TGTGCCAGCAGCTTGGAAGGGGGCGCAATCACTAATGAAAAACTGTTTTTT	CASSLEGGAITNEKLFF
17	TRBV7-9	.	TRBJ2-7	.	TGTGCCAGCAGCTCCTCAGAGGGCCAGGGAGGCTCCTACGAGCAGTACTTC	CASSSSEGQGGSYEQYF
14	TRBV2	TRBD1	TRBJ1-5	few	TGTGCCAGCAGTCAACAGGGGGGGGCTCAGCCCCAGCATTTT	CASSQQGGAQPQHF
15	TRBV6-1	.	TRBJ1-5	few	TGTGCCAGCTCATACGGCACGGAACGAGATCAGCCCCAGCATTTT	CASSYGTERDQPQHF
14	TRBV20-1	.	TRBJ1-1	many	TGCAGTGCTAGTGACCGGAGGCGGAACACTGAAGCTTTCTTT	CSASDRRRNTEAFF
16	TRBV7-2	TRBD2	TRBJ2-2	.	TGTGCCAGCAGCTTAGCGGGACTAGCGGGAGCCGGGGAGCTGTTTTTT	CASSLAGLAGAGELFF
13	TRBV7-9	TRBD1	TRBJ2-7	few	TGTGCCAGCACCCCCACGCCGGGACAGGGCTCGTACTTC	CASTPTPGQGSYF
15	TRBV7-2	.	TRBJ1-2	.	TGTGCCAGCAGCCAATGGGCGGGTCAGAACTATGGCTACACCTTC	CASSQWAGQNYGYTF
15	TRBV7-2	TRBD1	TRBJ2-3	few	TGTGCCAGCAGCGTGGGACAGGGGCCGACAGATACGCAGTATTTT	CASSVGQGPTDTQYF
15	TRBV4-3	.	TRBJ1-2	once	TGCGCCAGCAGCCAAACAACAGCGACGGCTGCGGGCTACACCTTC	CASSQTTATAAGYTF
13	TRBV6-1	.	TRBJ1-5	.	TGTGCCAGCGGCAGGGTAAGCAATCAGCCCCAGCATTTT	CASGRVSNQPQHF
15	TRBV20-1	.	TRBJ2-2	.	TGCAGTGCCCCCCTTACCTCCTGGGGGACCGGGGAGCTGTTTTTT	CSAPLTSWGTGELFF
11	TRBV10-3	.	TRBJ1-2	many	TGTGCCATCGGGTCGGGCTATGGCTACACCTTC	CAIGSGYGYTF
15	TRBV11-1	.	TRBJ2-5	few	TGTGCCAGCAGCCACCCTCCGTCCCTGCAAGAGACCCAGTACTTC	CASSHPPSLQETQYF